This is a list of T cell receptor beta chains from one sample in a study of cytomegalovirus exposure and HLA in healthy donors. Profiling relied on immunoSEQ multiplex PCR, and the TCRdb table lists in-frame clones only, not all of them. The table records approximately 120,000 clones, more than 60% of them present only once. Sequenced input: PBMCs. The receptors here all came from a woman aged 60-75 years in good health and CMV-seropositive. Both conserved end residues are part of each CDR3. The order of the fields is J gene, V gene, clone size, D gene, CDR3 DNA, CDR3 protein. A D gene is named only where the DNA matches it firmly. Size values are once, few and many counts, or a class for expanded clones, and some rows have none.

j_gene: TRBJ2-7
v_gene: TRBV7-2
abundance: NA
d_gene: NA
CDR3nt: TGTGCCAGCAGCCCTAGCCCGGGGTCGTCTTTGAAGCAGTACTTC
CDR3aa: CASSPSPGSSLKQYF

j_gene: TRBJ2-7
v_gene: TRBV5-6
abundance: NA
d_gene: NA
CDR3nt: TGTGCCAGCAGTTCATCCTCCTACGAGCAGTACTTC
CDR3aa: CASSSSSYEQYF

j_gene: TRBJ2-7
v_gene: TRBV6-1
abundance: NA
d_gene: TRBD2
CDR3nt: TGTGCCAGCAGTGGGGCTGGACTAGCGGGAGAATCCGTCCTTGGCGAGCAGTACTTC
CDR3aa: CASSGAGLAGESVLGEQYF

j_gene: TRBJ2-1
v_gene: TRBV6-4
abundance: few
d_gene: TRBD2
CDR3nt: TGTGCCAGCAGTGAGCTAGCGGGAGAATACAATGAGCAGTTCTTC
CDR3aa: CASSELAGEYNEQFF

j_gene: TRBJ2-7
v_gene: TRBV6-1
abundance: NA
d_gene: TRBD2
CDR3nt: TGTGCCAGCTTCACTAGCGGCTTCCCCTACGAGCAGTACTTC
CDR3aa: CASFTSGFPYEQYF

j_gene: TRBJ1-1
v_gene: TRBV7-2
abundance: NA
d_gene: NA
CDR3nt: TGTGCCAGCAGCTTGAATATGGCCGCAGAAGCTTTCTTT
CDR3aa: CASSLNMAAEAFF

j_gene: TRBJ2-7
v_gene: TRBV25-1
abundance: NA
d_gene: TRBD2
CDR3nt: TGTGCCAGCAGTGCCACGCCTCTAGCGGGGGTCTACGAGCAGTACTTC
CDR3aa: CASSATPLAGVYEQYF

j_gene: TRBJ2-7
v_gene: TRBV5-5
abundance: NA
d_gene: NA
CDR3nt: TGTGCCAGCAGCTTGTACAGATACGAGCAGTACTTC
CDR3aa: CASSLYRYEQYF

j_gene: TRBJ2-1
v_gene: TRBV13
abundance: few
d_gene: TRBD2
CDR3nt: TGTGCCAGCAGCTTAGGGCTAGCGGGGGGGCTCGGTGAGCAGTTCTTC
CDR3aa: CASSLGLAGGLGEQFF

j_gene: TRBJ1-1
v_gene: TRBV5-4
abundance: few
d_gene: NA
CDR3nt: TGTGCCAGCAGCTTGGCGAGGGCGGGGAACACTGAAGCTTTCTTT
CDR3aa: CASSLARAGNTEAFF

j_gene: TRBJ2-7
v_gene: TRBV19
abundance: few
d_gene: TRBD1
CDR3nt: TGTGCCAGTCGCCGGGACAGGGCGTCCTACGAGCAGTACTTC
CDR3aa: CASRRDRASYEQYF

j_gene: TRBJ2-7
v_gene: TRBV7-9
abundance: NA
d_gene: NA
CDR3nt: TGTGCCAGCAGCCCTGAGGGACTTCATTACGAGCAGTACTTC
CDR3aa: CASSPEGLHYEQYF

j_gene: TRBJ2-7
v_gene: TRBV27
abundance: NA
d_gene: TRBD1
CDR3nt: TGTGCCAGCAGTAGGGACAGGGGCTACGAGCAGTACTTC
CDR3aa: CASSRDRGYEQYF

j_gene: TRBJ2-1
v_gene: TRBV28
abundance: NA
d_gene: NA
CDR3nt: TGTGCCAGCAAGGTAGGAGGGAGTGTGGGTGAGCAGTTCTTC
CDR3aa: CASKVGGSVGEQFF

j_gene: TRBJ2-3
v_gene: TRBV19
abundance: NA
d_gene: TRBD2
CDR3nt: TGTGCCAGTAGTAAGACTAGCGGGAGGACAGATACGCAGTATTTT
CDR3aa: CASSKTSGRTDTQYF

j_gene: TRBJ1-1
v_gene: TRBV30
abundance: NA
d_gene: NA
CDR3nt: TGTGCCTGGAGTCCGCCGGGGTTAGGGTGGTCCTATGGGAGCACTGAAGCTTTCTTT
CDR3aa: CAWSPPGLGWSYGSTEAFF

j_gene: TRBJ2-7
v_gene: TRBV5-4
abundance: few
d_gene: TRBD1
CDR3nt: TGTGCCAGCAGCTCGCCCGACAGGGAGTCCGCCGAGCAGTACTTC
CDR3aa: CASSSPDRESAEQYF

j_gene: TRBJ1-2
v_gene: TRBV14
abundance: NA
d_gene: NA
CDR3nt: TGTGCCAGCAGCCAATTCTGGGGAGGATATGGCTACACCTTC
CDR3aa: CASSQFWGGYGYTF

j_gene: TRBJ2-2
v_gene: TRBV4-3
abundance: NA
d_gene: TRBD2
CDR3nt: TGCGCCAGCAGCCAAGATTTCGCGGGAGGGCCTAGGACCGGGGAGCTGTTTTTT
CDR3aa: CASSQDFAGGPRTGELFF

j_gene: TRBJ2-3
v_gene: TRBV18
abundance: NA
d_gene: TRBD2
CDR3nt: TGTGCCAGCTCACCACCCGGTGCGGGGGGGCCTGGTACGCAGTATTTT
CDR3aa: CASSPPGAGGPGTQYF

j_gene: TRBJ2-7
v_gene: TRBV9
abundance: NA
d_gene: NA
CDR3nt: TGTGCCAGCAGCGTAGGGGGGACTGAGCTCTACGAGCAGTACTTC
CDR3aa: CASSVGGTELYEQYF

j_gene: TRBJ2-1
v_gene: TRBV5-1
abundance: NA
d_gene: TRBD1
CDR3nt: TGCGCCAGCAGCTTAAGCCCGGGACAGTTAGGTGAGCAGTTCTTC
CDR3aa: CASSLSPGQLGEQFF

j_gene: TRBJ2-2
v_gene: TRBV5-1
abundance: NA
d_gene: NA
CDR3nt: TGCGCCAGCAGCTTGATGCAGGGTGGGACCGGGGAGCTGTTTTTT
CDR3aa: CASSLMQGGTGELFF

j_gene: TRBJ2-7
v_gene: TRBV9
abundance: NA
d_gene: TRBD2
CDR3nt: TGTGCCAGCAGCGTATCGGCTAGCGGGAGTCGTCACGAGCAGTACTTC
CDR3aa: CASSVSASGSRHEQYF

j_gene: TRBJ2-3
v_gene: TRBV7-9
abundance: NA
d_gene: NA
CDR3nt: TGTGCCAGCAGCTTAGGTGCAGTGGGCAGCCGCACAGATACGCAGTATTTT
CDR3aa: CASSLGAVGSRTDTQYF

j_gene: TRBJ2-1
v_gene: TRBV9
abundance: NA
d_gene: TRBD2
CDR3nt: TGTGCCAGCAGCGTAGGTTTAGCGGGAGTAGATGAGCAGTTCTTC
CDR3aa: CASSVGLAGVDEQFF

j_gene: TRBJ2-1
v_gene: TRBV6-5
abundance: NA
d_gene: TRBD2
CDR3nt: TGTGCCAGCAGTTACAATGGCGGGGGAAACAATGAGCAGTTCTTC
CDR3aa: CASSYNGGGNNEQFF

j_gene: TRBJ2-7
v_gene: TRBV5-4
abundance: NA
d_gene: NA
CDR3nt: TGTGCCAGCAGCTACGATAGCTCCTACGAGCAGTACTTC
CDR3aa: CASSYDSSYEQYF

j_gene: TRBJ1-6
v_gene: TRBV6-5
abundance: NA
d_gene: NA
CDR3nt: TGTGCCAGCAGGACTACAGGGCGAGGGTCACCCCTCCACTTT
CDR3aa: CASRTTGRGSPLHF

j_gene: TRBJ1-6
v_gene: TRBV2
abundance: once
d_gene: NA
CDR3nt: TGTGCCAGCAGTGATTCACGGGGGAATAATTCACCCCTCCACTTT
CDR3aa: CASSDSRGNNSPLHF

j_gene: TRBJ2-5
v_gene: TRBV2
abundance: NA
d_gene: TRBD2
CDR3nt: TGTGCCAGCTGGTTAGCGGGGGCCCAAGAGACCCAGTACTTC
CDR3aa: CASWLAGAQETQYF

j_gene: TRBJ2-5
v_gene: TRBV30
abundance: NA
d_gene: TRBD2
CDR3nt: TGTGCCTGGGCTAGCGGGGTGGAGGAGACCCAGTACTTC
CDR3aa: CAWASGVEETQYF

j_gene: TRBJ1-1
v_gene: TRBV25-1
abundance: few
d_gene: NA
CDR3nt: TGTGCCAGCAGTGAACAGGGTGTCGGGACTGAAGCTTTCTTT
CDR3aa: CASSEQGVGTEAFF

j_gene: TRBJ2-7
v_gene: TRBV4-1
abundance: NA
d_gene: TRBD1
CDR3nt: TGCGCCAGCAGCCGAGCGTTGGGGGACAGGGTGGCCAAGGAGTACTTC
CDR3aa: CASSRALGDRVAKEYF

j_gene: TRBJ2-1
v_gene: TRBV21-1
abundance: once
d_gene: NA
CDR3nt: TGTGCCAGCAGCATAAGGGCGGGTGACTCCTACAATGAGCAGTTCTTC
CDR3aa: CASSIRAGDSYNEQFF

j_gene: TRBJ1-2
v_gene: TRBV5-5
abundance: NA
d_gene: NA
CDR3nt: TGTGCCAGCAGTGCGCAGGGCTTCTATGGCTACACCTTC
CDR3aa: CASSAQGFYGYTF

j_gene: TRBJ2-3
v_gene: TRBV4-2
abundance: few
d_gene: TRBD2
CDR3nt: TGTGCCAGCAGCCAAGGCTCGAGCGGGGGGAGGACAGATACGCAGTATTTT
CDR3aa: CASSQGSSGGRTDTQYF

j_gene: TRBJ2-3
v_gene: TRBV7-6
abundance: NA
d_gene: TRBD2
CDR3nt: TGTGCCAGCAGCCCGGGACTAGCGGGGGCCAGAAGAGATACGCAGTATTTT
CDR3aa: CASSPGLAGARRDTQYF

j_gene: TRBJ2-1
v_gene: TRBV9
abundance: NA
d_gene: TRBD2
CDR3nt: TGTGCCAGCAGCGATACGACTAGCGGGAGTGTTAATGAGCAGTTCTTC
CDR3aa: CASSDTTSGSVNEQFF